These 3 T cell receptor beta chains share one sample of origin, sequenced in a study of blood T cell repertoires in COVID-19 (dated by TCRdb to between 2020 and 2021). Library preparation used the immunoSEQ multiplex PCR assay. This immuneACCESS table, as held by TCRdb, lists in-frame sequences with V and J called but not all clones. Of the missing ones, under half trace to an unresolved V gene in checked studies; the others have no known cause. The sample yields approximately 300,000 clones; about 90% were counted once. Jointly, the top ten make up over 3.5% of the sample. Material for sequencing was peripheral blood. The receptor set was obtained from a middle-aged woman with acute or convalescent COVID-19.

The J gene is TRBJ1-1, the V gene TRBV29-1, with 8 positions matching TRBD1. Trimming at V came to 7 bases and at J to 4 bases, leaving 11 bases not matched to a gene. The CDR3 totals 14 residues. Germline CDR1 reads SQVTM; CDR2 reads ANQGSEA. As DNA, the CDR3 is TGCAGCGCAATGACAGGGGATGGCGGCACTGAAGCTTTCTTT. The encoded protein is CSAMTGDGGTEAFF. Complete variable domain (other parts from reference TRBV29-1 and TRBJ1-1): SAVISQKPSRDICQRGTSLTIQCQVDSQVTMMFWYRQQPGQSLTLIATANQGSEATYESGFVIDKFPISRPNLTFSTLTVSNMSPEDSSIYLCSAMTGDGGTEAFFGQGTRLTVV.

The chain recombines TRBV11-3 with TRBJ2-7, with TRBD1 identical over 9 bases. V lost 1 base to trimming and J lost 2 bases; unmatched junction nucleotides: 9. The germline V gene has CDR1 SGHNT and CDR2 YENEEA. CDR3 size: 17 residues. This CDR3 is CASSLVGTGLGPYEQYV. Written as DNA, the CDR3 is TGTGCCAGCAGCTTAGTGGGGACAGGGCTCGGGCCCTACGAGCAGTACGTC.

V and J are TRBV2 and TRBJ2-7; TRBD2 might be the D (6 bases). Germline assignment: CDR1 SNHLY and CDR2 FYNNEI. V dropped 7 bases and J dropped 1 base, with 14 bases sitting between them. The length of the CDR3 is 14 residues. DNA of the CDR3: TGTGCCAGCACCGGGGGTAGGGGTTCCTACGAGCAGTACGTC. It yields the protein CASTGGRGSYEQYV.